This TCR beta chain appears in the sequencing data of a study of human T cells and chemical hapten exposure. Whole-study results and caveats: PT1 expanded TCR counts and patch test score correlated positively. Donors had alopecia, so their immune response may differ from healthy people's. Compared with pre-sensitization or healthy control sets, expanded TCRs clustered more.

With 4 bases removed from V and 5 bases from J, the gap between germline ends came to 9 bases. Germline V lookup: CDR1 MRHNA, CDR2 SNTAGT. The CDR3 contains 13 residues. As to time point: patch test 2, 6 weeks after DPC sensitization. Stated treatment: therapeutic diphenylcyclopropenone sensitization with weekly scalp DPC. Only after blood had been drawn was each patch test applied. A note on this clonotype: Its antigen remains unidentified.

TCRdb fed the RACE reads into MiXCR, producing one record per CDR3 protein. The sample contains 95,000 or so distinct CDR3 sequences, approximately 10% of which appear only once. Sequencing was performed on whole blood, taken in connection with sensitization to the hapten diphenylcyclopropenone (DPC). The source is a woman between 40 and 55 years old with alopecia areata. Some clones in this sample may be carry-over from other donors' samples. The chain uses TRBV6-4 and TRBJ1-5; unclear D gene. As DNA, the CDR3 is TGTGCCAGCAGTGTTGGCCCACATCAGCCCCAGCATTTT. It is translated as CASSVGPHQPQHF.